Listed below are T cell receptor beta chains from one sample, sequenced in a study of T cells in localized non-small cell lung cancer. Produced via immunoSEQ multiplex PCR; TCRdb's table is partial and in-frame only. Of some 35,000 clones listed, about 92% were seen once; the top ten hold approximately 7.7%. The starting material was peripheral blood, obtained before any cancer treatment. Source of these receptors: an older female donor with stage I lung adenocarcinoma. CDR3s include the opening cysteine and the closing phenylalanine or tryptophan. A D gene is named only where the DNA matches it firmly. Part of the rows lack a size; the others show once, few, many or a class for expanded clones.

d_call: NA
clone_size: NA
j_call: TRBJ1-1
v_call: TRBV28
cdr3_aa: CASSFNWGGDTEAFF
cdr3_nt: TGTGCCAGCAGTTTCAATTGGGGAGGGGACACTGAAGCTTTCTTT

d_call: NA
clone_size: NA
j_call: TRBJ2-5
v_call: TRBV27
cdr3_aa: CASIAEFRGPWETQYF
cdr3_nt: TGTGCCAGCATTGCGGAATTCCGGGGGCCATGGGAGACCCAGTACTTC

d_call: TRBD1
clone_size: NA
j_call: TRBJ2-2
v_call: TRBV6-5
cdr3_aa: CASSPYRGTGELFF
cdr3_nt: TGTGCCAGCAGCCCCTACAGGGGCACCGGGGAGCTGTTTTTT

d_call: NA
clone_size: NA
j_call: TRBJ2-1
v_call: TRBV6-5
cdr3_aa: CASSTDSRNEQFF
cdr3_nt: TGTGCCAGCAGCACGGACAGCCGCAATGAGCAGTTCTTC

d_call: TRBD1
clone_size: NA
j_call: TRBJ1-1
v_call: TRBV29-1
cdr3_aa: CSVSFTGDDTEAFF
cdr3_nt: TGCAGCGTTAGTTTCACAGGGGATGACACTGAAGCTTTCTTT

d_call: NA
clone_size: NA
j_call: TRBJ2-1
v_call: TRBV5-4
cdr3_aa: CASSWESLYNEQFF
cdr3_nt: TGTGCCAGCAGCTGGGAATCCCTCTACAATGAGCAGTTCTTC

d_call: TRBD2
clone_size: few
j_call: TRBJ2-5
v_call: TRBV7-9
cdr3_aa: CASSLDGGAVETQYF
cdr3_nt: TGTGCCAGCAGCTTAGACGGGGGGGCCGTGGAGACCCAGTACTTC

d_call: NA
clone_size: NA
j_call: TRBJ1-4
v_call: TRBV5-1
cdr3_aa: CASSLEAFNEKLFF
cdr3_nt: TGCGCCAGCAGCTTGGAGGCCTTTAATGAAAAACTGTTTTTT

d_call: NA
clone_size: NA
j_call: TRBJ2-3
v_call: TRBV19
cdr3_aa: CASSNGPILTDTQYF
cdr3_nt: TGTGCCAGTAGTAATGGCCCAATTCTCACAGATACGCAGTATTTT

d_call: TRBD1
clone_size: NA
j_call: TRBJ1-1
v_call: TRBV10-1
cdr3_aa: CASSESSWGTGGRAGEAFF
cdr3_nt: TGCGCCAGCAGTGAGTCTTCTTGGGGGACAGGAGGCAGAGCTGGTGAAGCTTTCTTT

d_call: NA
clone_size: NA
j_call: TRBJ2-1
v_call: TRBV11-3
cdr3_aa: CASSKQGSYNEQFF
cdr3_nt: TGTGCCAGCAGCAAACAGGGTTCCTACAATGAGCAGTTCTTC

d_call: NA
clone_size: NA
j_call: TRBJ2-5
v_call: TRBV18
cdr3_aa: CASSREGLRQETQYF
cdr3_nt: TGTGCCAGCTCCCGCGAGGGACTCCGTCAAGAGACCCAGTACTTC

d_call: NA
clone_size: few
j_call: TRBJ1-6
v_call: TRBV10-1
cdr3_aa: CASSESVGARSPLHF
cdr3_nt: TGCGCCAGCAGTGAGTCAGTAGGGGCAAGGTCACCCCTCCACTTT

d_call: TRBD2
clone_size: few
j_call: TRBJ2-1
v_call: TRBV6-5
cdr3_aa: CASSFRTSGGHNEQFF
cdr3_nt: TGTGCCAGCAGTTTTCGGACTAGCGGGGGCCACAATGAGCAGTTCTTC

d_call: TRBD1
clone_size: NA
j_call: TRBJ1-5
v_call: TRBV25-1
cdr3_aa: CASSPRTGGLDQPQHF
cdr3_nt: TGTGCCAGCAGTCCGAGGACAGGGGGGCTTGATCAGCCCCAGCATTTT

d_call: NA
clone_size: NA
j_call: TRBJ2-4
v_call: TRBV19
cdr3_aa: CASSNSKAWAKNIQYF
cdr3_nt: TGTGCCAGTAGTAATTCTAAGGCTTGGGCCAAAAACATTCAGTACTTC

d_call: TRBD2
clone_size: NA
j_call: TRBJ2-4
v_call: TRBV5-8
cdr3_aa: CASSLDSGGVTKNIQYF
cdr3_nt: TGTGCCAGCAGCTTGGACAGCGGGGGCGTCACCAAAAACATTCAGTACTTC

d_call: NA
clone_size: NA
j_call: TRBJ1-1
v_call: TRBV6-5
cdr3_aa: CASSYSLRTEAFF
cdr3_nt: TGTGCCAGCAGTTACTCGCTGAGGACTGAAGCTTTCTTT

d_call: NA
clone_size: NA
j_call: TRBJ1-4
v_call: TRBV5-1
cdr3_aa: CASSPAKGAHEKLFF
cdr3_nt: TGCGCCAGCAGCCCTGCGAAAGGGGCCCATGAAAAACTGTTTTTT

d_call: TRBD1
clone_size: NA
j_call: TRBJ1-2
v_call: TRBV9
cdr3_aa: CASSVDGTALGYTF
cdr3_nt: TGTGCCAGCAGCGTAGACGGGACAGCCCTTGGCTACACCTTC

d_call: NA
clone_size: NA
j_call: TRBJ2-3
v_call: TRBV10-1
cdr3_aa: CASSETGKADTQYF
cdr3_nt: TGCGCCAGCAGTGAGACGGGGAAAGCAGATACGCAATATTTT

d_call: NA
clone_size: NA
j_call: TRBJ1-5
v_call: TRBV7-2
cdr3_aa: CASSFGGVVPTGNQPQHF
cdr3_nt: TGTGCCAGCAGCTTCGGAGGGGTGGTCCCAACGGGAAATCAGCCCCAGCATTTT